The present entry profiles one TCR beta chain with its context. These data are taken from a study of cytomegalovirus exposure and HLA in healthy donors. 60 Vbeta and 13 Jbeta primers were used in PCR. Sequencing was performed with immunoSEQ multiplex PCR; in TCRdb, only in-frame clones are kept and a portion is missing. The sample shows 140,000 to 150,000 clones, roughly three quarters of them seen only once. Trimming shortened V by 6 bases and J by 10 bases, and 16 bases separated the two germline ends. Germline assignment: CDR1 SGHDT and CDR2 YYEEEE. The CDR3 has 12 amino acids. The chain couples TRBV5-6 to TRBJ1-1; D is unresolved. The sequenced sample consisted of PBMCs. The sequence was obtained from a woman aged 40 to 49 in good health and CMV-seropositive. The CDR3 loop is CASTIRGRRAFF. The CDR3 nucleotides are TGTGCCAGCACCATAAGAGGTCGGCGAGCTTTCTTT.